What follows are 15 T cell receptor beta chains derived from one specimen sequenced in a study of T-cell memory formation after mild COVID-19 (dated by TCRdb to the early 2020s). Library generation was performed with 5' RACE. The run used an Illumina NovaSeq 6000. The public reads were reprocessed in TCRdb via fastp at Q25 and MiXCR, keeping in-frame beta chains. Each record represents a unique CDR3 protein, reported with the most common genes and DNA among its rows. A total of fewer than 700,000 distinct CDR3 sequences appear in this sample, around 17% of them only once. Jointly, the top ten make up approximately 12% of the sample. Material: PBMCs or a T cell subset sorted from them (not recorded which). The receptor source for this set is an adult woman who had mild COVID-19 (a few samples of this study predate the infection). The sample titles of this study are shuffled in the database, so cell type and time point are left out; the donor was told from shared clones.

V gene TRBV20-1 combines with J gene TRBJ2-1; 10 bases match TRBD2. V was pared by 3 bases and J by 3 bases, with 5 bases of the junction left unmatched. Germline V gene data show CDR1 as DFQATT and CDR2 as SNEGSKA (reference sequence). The CDR3 has 15 amino acids. Written as DNA, the CDR3 is TGCAGTGCTAGGGCTACTAGCGGGATCTACAATGAGCAGTTCTTC. This sequence encodes CSARATSGIYNEQFF.

The rearrangement uses TRBV6-6 and TRBJ2-5, with 7 bases that match TRBD2. This CDR3 contains 14 residues. Germline V gives CDR1 MNHNY, CDR2 SVGAGI (reference sequence). J lost 5 bases, V lost 4 bases, and 7 bases had no gene match. The CDR3 sequence: CASSSGGGTETQYF. The CDR3 nucleotides are TGTGCCAGCAGTTCGGGCGGGGGAACGGAGACCCAGTACTTC.

This rearrangement joins TRBV15 to TRBJ2-2, with 7 positions matching TRBD1. CDR3 length: 14 amino acids. With 1 base clipped from V and 5 bases from J, the junction kept 1 base outside the gene matches. Germline CDR1 reads LNHNV; CDR2 reads YYDKDF (reference sequence). The CDR3 loop reads CATSRGQGTGELFF. The CDR3 region has the DNA TGTGCCACCAGCAGAGGACAGGGAACCGGGGAGCTGTTTTTT.

This clonotype was detected a few times. This rearrangement joins TRBV6-1 to TRBJ1-2; D remains unclear. CDR1 MNHNS and CDR2 SASEGT come from the germline V gene. This CDR3 is 14 amino acids long. The V end lost 4 bases, the J end lost 4 bases, and 13 bases lay between the germline ends. CDR3: CASSASGLSYGYTF. The CDR3 DNA reads TGTGCCAGCAGTGCATCAGGTCTCAGCTATGGCTACACCTTC.

The chain employs TRBV7-8 and TRBJ2-1; 12 nucleotides match TRBD2. Germline V gene sequence: CDR1 SGHVS, CDR2 FQNEAQ. The CDR3 extends over 18 amino acids. V shed 1 base and J 5 bases; nucleotides not matched to a gene: 9. Written as DNA, the CDR3 is TGTGCCAGCAGCTTAGGGGGGCTAGCGGGAGGGTCACACAATGAGCAGTTCTTC. Translating gives CASSLGGLAGGSHNEQFF.

The rearrangement uses TRBV7-9 and TRBJ2-7; 9 nucleotides agree with TRBD1. The J segment lost 0 bases and the V segment lost 4 bases, leaving 10 bases of the junction unmatched. This CDR3 comprises 17 residues. Germline CDR1 SEHNR, CDR2 FQNEAQ (reference sequence). CDR3 DNA sequence: TGTGCCAGCAGCTCCCTCCCACTGACAGGGGGCTCCTACGAGCAGTACTTC. It is translated as CASSSLPLTGGSYEQYF.

The V call is TRBV9, the J call TRBJ2-1, with D hard to call. V lost 4 bases and J 7 bases, leaving 15 bases between the germline ends. Per germline, CDR1 SGDLS and CDR2 YYNGEE. This CDR3 comprises 14 residues. The CDR3: CASSPPLMPNEQFF. The CDR3 bases are TGTGCCAGCAGCCCTCCCCTGATGCCTAATGAGCAGTTCTTC.

This clonotype came up a few times. CDR3 sequence (DNA): TGTGCCAGCAGCTGGGGACTAGGGGCGGGGGAGCTGTTTTTT. Its protein product is CASSWGLGAGELFF. V is TRBV7-2 and J is TRBJ2-2, with 8 bases matching TRBD2. The CDR3 runs to 14 residues. The ends lost 4 bases at V and 8 bases at J; junction bases unmatched: 6. Germline CDR1 SGHTA, CDR2 FQGNSA.

The genes are TRBV7-7 and TRBJ2-1; TRBD2 agrees at 16 bases. V lost 4 bases, J lost 10 bases, and 4 bases stayed unmatched. CDR1 is SSHAT, CDR2 FNYEAQ, per germline (reference sequence). This CDR3 contains 15 residues. CDR3 nucleotide sequence: TGTGCCAGCAGCTCTGGGACTAGCGGGGGGGTAGAGCAGTTCTTC. It is translated as CASSSGTSGGVEQFF.

This clonotype was seen more than once but under ten times. The V call is TRBV4-1, the J call TRBJ1-6, with a possible D match to TRBD1 (6 bases). The germline gives CDR1 MGHRA, CDR2 YSYEKL. V lost 5 bases, J lost 3 bases, and 17 bases lay in between. The CDR3 runs 17 residues. This chain's CDR3 is CASSESGTHFYNSPLHF. Written as DNA, the CDR3 is TGCGCCAGCAGCGAGTCCGGGACACACTTCTATAATTCACCCCTCCACTTT.

This rearrangement joins TRBV27 to TRBJ2-2, with 11 nucleotides matching TRBD1. V dropped 3 bases and J dropped 1; count of bases not matched to a gene: 7. Germline V CDR1 and CDR2: MNHEY, SMNVEV (reference sequence). The CDR3 is 18 amino acids. The CDR3 sequence is CASSFGTGGPRNTGELFF. CDR3 DNA sequence: TGTGCCAGCAGTTTTGGGACAGGGGGGCCTAGGAACACCGGGGAGCTGTTTTTT.

This clonotype was recorded a few times. The V gene is TRBV12-3 or TRBV12-4, the J gene TRBJ2-3, with 10 bases fitting TRBD2. CDR3 length: 16 amino acids. V was clipped by 1 base and J by 3 bases; unmatched bases: 4. CDR3 bases: TGTGCCAGCAGTTTAGACCCAGCGGGAGGGACAGATACGCAGTATTTT. This gives the protein CASSLDPAGGTDTQYF.

This chain connects TRBV5-1 to TRBJ2-5; weak D call: TRBD1 (6 bases). V gave up 5 bases and J gave up 6 bases, with 11 bases separating them. The germline V gene has CDR1 SGHRS and CDR2 YFSETQ. This CDR3 region has 12 residues. CDR3 protein: CASSKGEQTQYF. The CDR3, as DNA: TGCGCCAGCAGTAAGGGGGAACAGACCCAGTACTTC.

This chain uses TRBV2 with TRBJ1-2, with D unresolved. The CDR3 runs 11 residues. Germline V lookup: CDR1 SNHLY, CDR2 FYNNEI. V was clipped by 8 bases and J by 7 bases, with 11 bases between them. Written as DNA, the CDR3 is TGTGCCAGCCCCCTAACTCCTGGCTACACCTTC. It encodes CASPLTPGYTF.

CDR3 DNA: TGTGCCAGCAGCGGACGGGTTAACTATGGCTACACCTTC. Protein product: CASSGRVNYGYTF. The chain has TRBV7-2 and TRBJ1-2; no reliable D call. CDR1 and CDR2 from the germline V gene are SGHTA and FQGNSA. Trimming left V 5 bases short and J 1 base short, with 8 bases between. The CDR3 covers 13 residues.